This T cell receptor beta chain was profiled in a study of molecular identifiers for immune sequencing clone quantification. The overall study: Split five ways in replicates, RNA from around 20,000 or 99,000 naive CD8 cells had four portions sequenced.

Study findings and constraints: Jurkat TCR RNA from one cell was spiked into about a million naive cells, and it was reportedly detectable there. Highly expanded clone sizes could be underestimated by identical TCR molecules that share a barcode.

Via MiXCR, TCRdb re-called the PCR reads, giving one row per CDR3 protein. Seen here are some 580,000 distinct CDR3 sequences, around 25% observed once, and the top ten hold 0.78%. Note on this clonotype: Its target is not known.

Germline assignment: CDR1 MGHRA and CDR2 YSYEKL. The CDR3 has 14 amino acids. The ends were cut back, 11 bases at V and 6 bases at J, with 22 bases in the middle. This sequence was found in a human donor in good health. Some libraries in this study had Jurkat cell RNA spiked in. This chain uses TRBV4-1 with TRBJ1-1; unclear D gene. The sequenced material came from naive CD8+ T cells from blood, with Jurkat cell RNA spiked in. Documented subset: FACS-sorted CD8+CD4-CCR7+CD45RA+ naive T cells. CDR3 bases: TGCGCCCGCCGCCAAGCCCCCTTGCCCCCTGAAGCTTTCTTT. This translates into CARRQAPLPPEAFF.